The 22 T cell receptor beta chains in this list originate from one sample, sequenced in a study of spatial heterogeneity in lung cancer. Time point given: sample taken at primary tumor resection. Without sorting, whole RNA was sequenced from tumor, nontumor lung or frozen PBMC. TCRdb used MiXCR to reprocess the 5' RACE reads, holding one entry per CDR3 protein. The table lists about 45,000 distinct CDR3 sequences, approximately 10% of them singletons. The sample was PBMCs, taken at surgery. These TCRs come from a female donor with early-stage non-small cell lung cancer.

The rearrangement uses TRBV6-5 and TRBJ1-2; D call uncertain. Germline V CDR1 and CDR2: MNHEY, SVGAGI. V was cut by 0 bases and J by 0 bases, with 11 bases left in between. The CDR3 covers 16 residues. This CDR3 reads CASSYSPRDSNYGYTF. In DNA, the CDR3 is TGTGCCAGCAGTTACTCTCCCCGGGATTCTAACTATGGCTACACCTTC.

This clonotype showed up many times. The chain has TRBV20-1 and TRBJ1-1; D uncertain. Looked up from germline, CDR1 is DFQATT and CDR2 is SNEGSKA (reference sequence). Trimming took 4 bases from V and 3 from J, leaving 21 bases between them. There are 16 residues in the CDR3. The CDR3 sequence is CSANPEGAPAYTEAFF. The CDR3 coding sequence is TGCAGTGCTAACCCGGAGGGCGCACCGGCCTACACTGAAGCTTTCTTT.

The sample holds a few counts of this clonotype. V is TRBV2 and J is TRBJ1-6; unclear D gene. The CDR3 has 11 residues. V was shortened by 3 bases and J by 9 bases, with 3 bases between the two germline ends. CDR1 SNHLY and CDR2 FYNNEI come from the germline V gene. The CDR3 loop is CASSELSPLHF. The CDR3, as DNA: TGTGCCAGCAGTGAGCTTTCACCCCTCCACTTT.

This clonotype was counted a few times. The gene calls are TRBV28 and TRBJ2-5; D may correspond to TRBD1 or TRBD2 (6 bases each). Between the trimmed V and J ends, which lost 4 bases and 13 bases, there was a span of 19 bases. The germline V gene has CDR1 MDHEN and CDR2 SYDVKM. The CDR3 runs to 13 residues. CDR3 loop: CASSWGALPSRYF. DNA for the CDR3: TGTGCCAGCAGTTGGGGGGCGCTTCCCTCCCGGTACTTC.

This clonotype was recorded many times. The chain joins TRBV5-5 to TRBJ1-1, with D tentatively TRBD1 (5 bases). CDR1 and CDR2 (germline): SGHKS, YYEKEE (reference sequence). The V and J ends lost 2 bases and 7 bases respectively, with 15 bases between them. The CDR3 runs to 14 residues. The CDR3 bases are TGTGCCAGCAGCTTTGGGTTGGGGGGAGATGAAGCTTTCTTT. It translates to CASSFGLGGDEAFF. Complete variable domain (other parts from reference TRBV5-5 and TRBJ1-1): DAGVTQSPTHLIKTRGQQVTLRCSPISGHKSVSWYQQVLGQGPQFIFQYYEKEERGRGNFPDRFSARQFPNYSSELNVNALLLGDSALYLCASSFGLGGDEAFFGQGTRLTVV.

There are a few counts of this clonotype. The chain couples TRBV14 to TRBJ1-3, with TRBD1 as a possible D gene (6 bases). Germline V gene sequence: CDR1 SGHDN, CDR2 FVKESK. The CDR3 loop spans 15 amino acids. Trimming stripped 0 bases from V and 2 bases from J, with 8 bases between. The DNA of the CDR3 is TGTGCCAGCAGCCAAGATCACAGGGCTGGAAACACCATATATTTT. Translating it yields CASSQDHRAGNTIYF.

V is TRBV5-1 and J is TRBJ2-2, with D possibly matching TRBD2 (6 bases). Looked up from germline, CDR1 is SGHRS and CDR2 is YFSETQ. V was clipped by 2 bases and J by 4 bases, with 12 bases between them. The CDR3 runs 15 residues. CDR3 coding DNA: TGCGCCAGCAGCTTTGCGGGGCCTCCCACCGGGGAGCTGTTTTTT. Its protein is CASSFAGPPTGELFF.

The V and J genes are TRBV24-1 and TRBJ2-3; D gene unclear. Looked up from germline, CDR1 is KGHDR and CDR2 is SFDVKD. The CDR3 loop spans 12 amino acids. Trimming pared 3 bases from V and 8 bases from J, leaving 8 bases between. The CDR3 here is CATSDTRGTQYF. The CDR3 coding sequence is TGTGCCACCAGTGATACTCGCGGTACGCAGTATTTT.

The chain carries TRBV3-1 and TRBJ1-5, with D perhaps matching TRBD1 (5 bases). The germline V gene has CDR1 LGHDT and CDR2 YNNKEL (reference sequence). Trimming shortened V by 1 base and J by 7 bases, and 11 bases separated the two germline ends. The CDR3 is made up of 14 amino acids. Written as DNA, the CDR3 is TGTGCCAGCAGCCAAGGCAGGGCAGAACAGCCCCAGCATTTT. As protein: CASSQGRAEQPQHF.

There are a few counts of this clonotype. The J gene is TRBJ1-3, the V gene TRBV7-2, with a possible D match to TRBD1 (5 bases). The V end was cut by 4 bases, the J end by 0 bases, with 13 bases between. This CDR3 spans 16 amino acids. Germline lookup yields CDR1 SGHTA and CDR2 FQGNSA. CDR3 sequence: CASSSGWRGSGNTIYF. CDR3 nucleotide sequence: TGTGCCAGCAGCTCTGGGTGGAGGGGCTCTGGAAACACCATATATTTT.

This rearrangement joins TRBV7-2 to TRBJ2-6, with D perhaps matching TRBD2 (6 bases). The CDR3 length is 15 residues. The ends were cut back, 9 bases at V and 0 bases at J, with 12 bases in the middle. CDR1 SGHTA and CDR2 FQGNSA come from the germline V gene. CDR3 nucleotides: TGTGCCAGTGGGGACTTTAGCTCTGGGGCCAACGTCCTGACTTTC. Translating it yields CASGDFSSGANVLTF. The entire variable domain, with the rest obtained from reference TRBV7-2 and TRBJ2-6, is as follows: GAGVSQSPSNKVTEKGKDVELRCDPISGHTALYWYRQSLGQGLEFLIYFQGNSAPDKSGLPSDRFSAERTGGSVSTLTIQRTQQEDSAVYLCASGDFSSGANVLTFGAGSRLTVL.

This clonotype was seen repeatedly, ten times or more. V gene TRBV5-1 combines with J gene TRBJ1-1; D gene uncertain. The CDR3 has 13 residues. Germline CDR1 is SGHRS and CDR2 is YFSETQ. Deletions cut 0 bases from V and 2 bases from J, with 5 bases between. The CDR3 DNA reads TGCGCCAGCAGCTTGGTAGTTAACACTGAAGCTTTCTTT. Its translation is CASSLVVNTEAFF.

This chain uses TRBV19 with TRBJ2-1, with 9 bases matching TRBD2. Germline CDR1 is LNHDA and CDR2 is SQIVND (reference sequence). V lost 9 bases and J lost 2; bases outside the gene matches: 11. The CDR3 sequence is 16 residues long. In DNA, the CDR3 is TGTGCCAGCAGTCCGGCGGCTAGCGGGACCTACAATGAGCAGTTCTTC. It encodes CASSPAASGTYNEQFF.

This clonotype was picked up a small number of times. The chain recombines TRBV2 with TRBJ1-5; D remains ambiguous. The CDR3 is 14 amino acids. Trimming took off 2 bases at V and 6 bases at J, with 11 bases between the two ends. Germline loops: CDR1 SNHLY, CDR2 FYNNEI. The DNA of the CDR3 is TGTGCCAGCAGTGAACCCCCGGGCCGTCAGCCCCAGCATTTT. It yields the protein CASSEPPGRQPQHF.

This clonotype was detected a few times. The V and J genes are TRBV5-1 and TRBJ1-1; 8 bases are shared with TRBD1. This CDR3 spans 15 amino acids. V shed 4 bases and J 5 bases; nucleotides not matched to a gene: 10. Germline-derived CDR1 and CDR2 are SGHRS and YFSETQ. The CDR3 protein is CASSPWTGLRTEAFF. CDR3 DNA: TGCGCCAGCAGCCCCTGGACAGGGCTTAGAACTGAAGCTTTCTTT. Full variable domain (missing parts from reference TRBV5-1 and TRBJ1-1): KAGVTQTPRYLIKTRGQQVTLSCSPISGHRSVSWYQQTPGQGLQFLFEYFSETQRNKGNFPGRFSGRQFSNSRSEMNVSTLELGDSALYLCASSPWTGLRTEAFFGQGTRLTVV.

The J gene is TRBJ2-3, the V gene TRBV18; D unclear. This CDR3 has 15 amino acids. The ends were cut back, 0 bases at V and 3 bases at J, with 10 bases in the middle. Per the germline V gene, CDR1 is KGHSH and CDR2 is LQKENI. CDR3 sequence: CASSPPNLATDTQYF. In nucleotides, the CDR3 is TGTGCCAGCTCACCACCGAACCTCGCGACAGATACGCAGTATTTT.

The V and J genes are TRBV12-3 or TRBV12-4 and TRBJ2-2, with a possible D match to TRBD2 (6 bases). Trimming pared 7 bases from V and 0 bases from J, leaving 15 bases between. The CDR3 is 16 residues long. This chain's CDR3 is CASTKSGVTNTGELFF. CDR3 nucleotide sequence: TGTGCCAGCACCAAGTCGGGGGTTACGAACACCGGGGAGCTGTTTTTT.

In its sample, this clonotype was seen a few times. The chain joins TRBV7-2 to TRBJ2-3; D gene uncertain. The CDR3 is 13 amino acids. V lost 1 base to trimming and J lost 6 bases, with 8 bases between them. Germline CDR1 SGHTA, CDR2 FQGNSA. Written as DNA, the CDR3 is TGTGCCAGCAGCTTAGTGCTGGCGGATACGCAGTATTTT. Protein product: CASSLVLADTQYF.

CDR3 residues: CSARDGQGAQETQYF. CDR3 DNA: TGCAGTGCTAGAGATGGGCAGGGAGCACAAGAGACCCAGTACTTC. The chain is built from TRBV20-1 and TRBJ2-5; either TRBD1 or TRBD2 may fit D (5 bases each). The CDR3 sequence is 15 residues long. Deletions cut 0 bases from V and 2 bases from J, with 13 bases between. Germline CDR1 is DFQATT and CDR2 is SNEGSKA (reference sequence).

This clonotype was seen more than once but under ten times. This chain's CDR3 is CASSLARTPGYGYTF. The CDR3 nucleotides read TGTGCCAGCAGCTTAGCGCGTACTCCGGGCTATGGCTACACCTTC. The chain recombines TRBV7-9 with TRBJ1-2, with D hard to call. Germline assignment: CDR1 SEHNR and CDR2 FQNEAQ (reference sequence). The CDR3 spans 15 residues. Trimming pared 0 bases from V and 4 bases from J, leaving 12 bases between.

In its sample, this clonotype was seen a few times. The chain combines TRBV6-2 or TRBV6-3 with TRBJ2-7; tentative D call: TRBD1 (7 bases). V gave up 7 bases and J gave up 7 bases, with 14 bases separating them. Germline loops: CDR1 MNHEY, CDR2 SVGEGT. The CDR3 has 12 residues. CDR3 DNA sequence: TGTGCCAGCATGGAGGGGGCGAGGGAGCAGTACTTC. Its translation is CASMEGAREQYF.

The chain combines TRBV5-1 with TRBJ2-1, with D uncertain. Per the germline V gene, CDR1 is SGHRS and CDR2 is YFSETQ. The V end lost 0 bases, the J end lost 4 bases, and 11 bases lay between the germline ends. CDR3 length equals 15 residues. DNA for the CDR3: TGCGCCAGCAGCTTGGCTCCGGGTTCATACAATGAGCAGTTCTTC. Protein sequence: CASSLAPGSYNEQFF.